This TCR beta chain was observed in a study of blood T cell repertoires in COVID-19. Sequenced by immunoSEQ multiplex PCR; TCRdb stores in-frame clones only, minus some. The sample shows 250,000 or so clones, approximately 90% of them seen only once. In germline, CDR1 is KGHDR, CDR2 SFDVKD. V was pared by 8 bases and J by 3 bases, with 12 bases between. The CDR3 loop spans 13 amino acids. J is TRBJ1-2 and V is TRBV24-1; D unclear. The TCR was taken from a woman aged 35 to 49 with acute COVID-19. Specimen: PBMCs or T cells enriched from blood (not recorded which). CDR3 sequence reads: CATNKDGDYGYTF. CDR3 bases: TGTGCCACCAATAAGGACGGGGACTATGGCTACACCTTC.